The clone carrying this T cell receptor beta chain was counted between two and nine times. The source of the sample is a study of blood T cell repertoires in COVID-19. Study summary: PBMCs, B-cell-depleted T cells, or T cells were the source of the cDNA or gDNA that made up the material.

As originally analysed: Researchers report that nucleated cell counts were estimated from reference gene primer amplification. TCRdb's table, derived via immunoSEQ multiplex PCR, lists solely in-frame clones and lacks some. V and J calls and clone size are as listed in that table; D and trimming were resolved from the DNA. The table lists 200,000 to 250,000 clones, roughly 80% of them singletons. The TCR was taken from an older woman with acute or convalescent COVID-19. The specimen sequenced was peripheral blood.

The CDR3 reads CASAQAVPTGELFF. The CDR3 DNA reads TGCGCCAGCGCCCAGGCAGTTCCTACCGGGGAGCTGTTTTTT. This chain links TRBV10-2 with TRBJ2-2; no firm D call. This CDR3 contains 14 residues. V shed 8 bases and J shed 5 bases, with 15 bases lying between them. Germline V CDR1 and CDR2: WSHSY, SAAADI.